A selection of T cell receptor beta chains follows, all from one sample in a study of shared clonotypes between healthy human individuals. TCRdb keeps only in-frame clones here, not all; method: immunoSEQ multiplex PCR. The sample contains a few hundred thousand clones, 95% to 96% of which appear only once. Sequencing was done on a sample of naive CD8+ T cells sorted from blood. Receptors originate from a woman aged 30 to 39 in good health. The CDR3 runs from the conserved cysteine through the conserved F or W. Fields, in order: V gene, D gene, clone size, J gene, CDR3 protein, CDR3 DNA. The D gene is left open where the match is weak. A row's size may be missing; if present it is once, few, many or a size class.

v_call: TRBV7-9
d_call: TRBD2
clone_size: -
j_call: TRBJ2-1
cdr3_aa: CASSFTGREDNEQFF
cdr3_nt: TGTGCCAGCAGCTTTACGGGGCGGGAGGACAATGAGCAGTTCTTC

v_call: TRBV19
d_call: -
clone_size: -
j_call: TRBJ1-2
cdr3_aa: CASSTRARTNYGYTF
cdr3_nt: TGTGCCAGTAGTACTCGGGCCAGGACTAACTATGGCTACACCTTC

v_call: TRBV5-4
d_call: -
clone_size: -
j_call: TRBJ2-3
cdr3_aa: CASSSTSDTQYF
cdr3_nt: TGTGCCAGCAGTTCAACGTCGGATACGCAGTATTTT

v_call: TRBV13
d_call: -
clone_size: -
j_call: TRBJ2-7
cdr3_aa: CASSGPGTDSYEQYF
cdr3_nt: TGTGCCAGCAGCGGTCCCGGGACGGACTCCTACGAGCAGTACTTC

v_call: TRBV7-9
d_call: TRBD2
clone_size: -
j_call: TRBJ2-1
cdr3_aa: CASSTKLAGHNEQFF
cdr3_nt: TGTGCCAGCAGCACGAAACTAGCGGGACACAATGAGCAGTTCTTC

v_call: TRBV28
d_call: TRBD1
clone_size: -
j_call: TRBJ2-7
cdr3_aa: CASSFPDRGEQYF
cdr3_nt: TGTGCCAGCAGTTTCCCGGACAGGGGCGAGCAGTACTTC

v_call: TRBV2
d_call: -
clone_size: -
j_call: TRBJ1-4
cdr3_aa: CASRVSDGAREKLFF
cdr3_nt: TGTGCCAGCAGGGTATCAGACGGGGCCCGGGAAAAACTGTTTTTT

v_call: TRBV2
d_call: -
clone_size: -
j_call: TRBJ2-7
cdr3_aa: CASSEGGAYEQYF
cdr3_nt: TGTGCCAGCAGTGAAGGGGGGGCCTACGAGCAGTACTTC

v_call: TRBV11-2
d_call: TRBD2
clone_size: -
j_call: TRBJ2-5
cdr3_aa: CASSLDPLAGVKGQETQYF
cdr3_nt: TGTGCCAGCAGCTTAGATCCCCTAGCGGGAGTAAAGGGGCAAGAGACCCAGTACTTC

v_call: TRBV4-2
d_call: -
clone_size: -
j_call: TRBJ2-7
cdr3_aa: CASSGWGGISYEQYF
cdr3_nt: TGTGCCAGCAGTGGATGGGGTGGGATCTCCTACGAGCAGTACTTC

v_call: TRBV29-1
d_call: TRBD2
clone_size: -
j_call: TRBJ2-7
cdr3_aa: CSVETGTRNEQYF
cdr3_nt: TGCAGCGTAGAAACCGGGACTAGGAACGAGCAGTACTTC

v_call: TRBV7-2
d_call: -
clone_size: -
j_call: TRBJ2-7
cdr3_aa: CASSLGPGYEQYF
cdr3_nt: TGTGCCAGCAGCCTGGGACCTGGCTACGAGCAGTACTTC

v_call: TRBV7-2
d_call: -
clone_size: -
j_call: TRBJ1-2
cdr3_aa: CASSLDVYYGYTF
cdr3_nt: TGTGCCAGCAGCTTAGACGTTTACTATGGCTACACCTTC

v_call: TRBV27
d_call: -
clone_size: -
j_call: TRBJ2-7
cdr3_aa: CASSFGGRPYEQYF
cdr3_nt: TGTGCCAGCAGTTTCGGGGGCCGTCCCTACGAGCAGTACTTC

v_call: TRBV18
d_call: TRBD2
clone_size: -
j_call: TRBJ2-5
cdr3_aa: CASSPRGLAGVKETQYF
cdr3_nt: TGTGCCAGCTCACCCCGAGGACTAGCGGGAGTAAAGGAGACCCAGTACTTC

v_call: TRBV14
d_call: -
clone_size: -
j_call: TRBJ2-1
cdr3_aa: CASSQDWTVYNEQFF
cdr3_nt: TGTGCCAGCAGCCAAGATTGGACAGTCTACAATGAGCAGTTCTTC

v_call: TRBV5-4
d_call: -
clone_size: -
j_call: TRBJ1-5
cdr3_aa: CASSLESSEPQHF
cdr3_nt: TGTGCCAGCAGCCTGGAAAGCTCGGAGCCCCAGCATTTT

v_call: TRBV27
d_call: -
clone_size: -
j_call: TRBJ1-2
cdr3_aa: CASSTSPEVYGYTF
cdr3_nt: TGTGCCAGCAGTACAAGTCCTGAAGTCTATGGCTACACCTTC

v_call: TRBV19
d_call: -
clone_size: -
j_call: TRBJ1-4
cdr3_aa: CASSQGWSGEKLFF
cdr3_nt: TGTGCCAGTAGTCAGGGGTGGTCGGGTGAAAAACTGTTTTTT

v_call: TRBV27
d_call: -
clone_size: -
j_call: TRBJ2-6
cdr3_aa: CASSLIGAGANVLTF
cdr3_nt: TGTGCCAGCAGTTTAATAGGGGCAGGGGCCAACGTCCTGACTTTC

v_call: TRBV10-1
d_call: -
clone_size: -
j_call: TRBJ2-7
cdr3_aa: CASRRKAVTYEQYF
cdr3_nt: TGCGCCAGCAGGAGAAAAGCGGTAACCTACGAGCAGTACTTC

v_call: TRBV2
d_call: TRBD2
clone_size: -
j_call: TRBJ2-1
cdr3_aa: CASSEELAGGYNEQFF
cdr3_nt: TGTGCCAGCAGTGAGGAACTAGCGGGGGGTTACAATGAGCAGTTCTTC

v_call: TRBV19
d_call: -
clone_size: -
j_call: TRBJ2-2
cdr3_aa: CASSALQGNTGELFF
cdr3_nt: TGTGCCAGTAGCGCCTTACAGGGAAACACCGGGGAGCTGTTTTTT

v_call: TRBV19
d_call: -
clone_size: -
j_call: TRBJ2-7
cdr3_aa: CASSIAEADYEQYF
cdr3_nt: TGTGCCAGTAGTATAGCCGAGGCCGACTACGAGCAGTACTTC

v_call: TRBV27
d_call: -
clone_size: -
j_call: TRBJ2-7
cdr3_aa: CATSSGSSYEQYF
cdr3_nt: TGTGCCACCTCCTCCGGGAGCTCCTACGAGCAGTACTTC

v_call: TRBV7-2
d_call: -
clone_size: -
j_call: TRBJ2-7
cdr3_aa: CASRSRPGSIYEQYF
cdr3_nt: TGTGCCAGCAGATCCCGACCGGGCTCAATCTACGAGCAGTACTTC

v_call: TRBV5-1
d_call: TRBD2
clone_size: -
j_call: TRBJ2-3
cdr3_aa: CASSLAVAGAPTDTQYF
cdr3_nt: TGCGCCAGCAGCTTGGCTGTAGCGGGAGCACCCACAGATACGCAGTATTTT

v_call: TRBV27
d_call: -
clone_size: -
j_call: TRBJ2-2
cdr3_aa: CASSLQGNTGELFF
cdr3_nt: TGTGCCAGCAGTTTACAGGGGAACACCGGGGAGCTGTTTTTT

v_call: TRBV11-3
d_call: TRBD2
clone_size: -
j_call: TRBJ2-7
cdr3_aa: CANSLPGEGASGYEQYF
cdr3_nt: TGTGCCAACAGCTTACCCGGGGAAGGGGCTAGCGGTTACGAGCAGTACTTC

v_call: TRBV12-5
d_call: -
clone_size: -
j_call: TRBJ2-2
cdr3_aa: CASGLGPFGELFF
cdr3_nt: TGTGCTAGTGGTCTTGGACCCTTCGGGGAGCTGTTTTTT

v_call: TRBV5-4
d_call: -
clone_size: -
j_call: TRBJ2-1
cdr3_aa: CASSWTANNEQFF
cdr3_nt: TGTGCCAGCAGCTGGACAGCAAACAATGAGCAGTTCTTC

v_call: TRBV28
d_call: -
clone_size: -
j_call: TRBJ2-2
cdr3_aa: CASNPMAFANTGELFF
cdr3_nt: TGTGCCAGCAACCCTATGGCGTTCGCGAACACCGGGGAGCTGTTTTTT

v_call: TRBV5-1
d_call: TRBD2
clone_size: -
j_call: TRBJ2-1
cdr3_aa: CASSTSGTQLEQFF
cdr3_nt: TGCGCCAGCAGTACTAGCGGAACACAACTTGAGCAGTTCTTC

v_call: TRBV7-3
d_call: -
clone_size: -
j_call: TRBJ2-5
cdr3_aa: CASSLDLFQETQYF
cdr3_nt: TGTGCCAGCAGCTTAGATCTGTTCCAAGAGACCCAGTACTTC

v_call: TRBV28
d_call: -
clone_size: once
j_call: TRBJ2-1
cdr3_aa: CASSWAGLGGEQFF
cdr3_nt: TGTGCCAGCAGTTGGGCGGGATTAGGTGGTGAGCAGTTCTTC

v_call: TRBV27
d_call: -
clone_size: -
j_call: TRBJ1-2
cdr3_aa: CASSLTRGYGYTF
cdr3_nt: TGTGCCAGCAGTTTAACCAGGGGCTATGGCTACACCTTC

v_call: TRBV6-5
d_call: -
clone_size: -
j_call: TRBJ1-5
cdr3_aa: CASSTTGSSQPQHF
cdr3_nt: TGTGCCAGCAGTACCACAGGGTCGAGCCAGCCCCAGCATTTT

v_call: TRBV6-9
d_call: -
clone_size: -
j_call: TRBJ2-7
cdr3_aa: CASSYFAVRVSEQYF
cdr3_nt: TGTGCCAGCAGTTACTTTGCTGTCCGTGTAAGCGAGCAGTACTTC

v_call: TRBV13
d_call: -
clone_size: -
j_call: TRBJ2-7
cdr3_aa: CASSLAAGGHEQYF
cdr3_nt: TGTGCCAGCAGCTTAGCGGCCGGGGGGCACGAGCAGTACTTC

v_call: TRBV5-6
d_call: -
clone_size: -
j_call: TRBJ2-5
cdr3_aa: CASSSFLETQYF
cdr3_nt: TGTGCCAGCAGCTCTTTTTTGGAGACCCAGTACTTC

v_call: TRBV11-2
d_call: -
clone_size: -
j_call: TRBJ1-1
cdr3_aa: CASSSRGGNTEAFF
cdr3_nt: TGTGCCAGCAGCTCCCGGGGGGGGAACACTGAAGCTTTCTTT

v_call: TRBV29-1
d_call: TRBD2
clone_size: -
j_call: TRBJ2-1
cdr3_aa: CSVLERDQPSYNEQFF
cdr3_nt: TGCAGCGTCCTCGAGCGGGACCAGCCCTCATACAATGAGCAGTTCTTC

v_call: TRBV28
d_call: TRBD2
clone_size: -
j_call: TRBJ2-2
cdr3_aa: CASRPTSGPVYNTGELFF
cdr3_nt: TGTGCCAGCAGACCGACTAGCGGGCCCGTATATAACACCGGGGAGCTGTTTTTT

v_call: TRBV7-9
d_call: -
clone_size: -
j_call: TRBJ2-7
cdr3_aa: CASSPWVTRSNEQYF
cdr3_nt: TGTGCCAGCAGCCCATGGGTGACTAGATCAAATGAGCAGTACTTC

v_call: TRBV13
d_call: -
clone_size: -
j_call: TRBJ1-1
cdr3_aa: CASSLHGATEAFF
cdr3_nt: TGTGCCAGCAGCTTACACGGGGCCACTGAAGCTTTCTTT

v_call: TRBV27
d_call: TRBD2
clone_size: -
j_call: TRBJ2-1
cdr3_aa: CASIQTYREGNGQFF
cdr3_nt: TGTGCCAGCATTCAGACTTACCGGGAGGGGAACGGGCAGTTCTTC

v_call: TRBV5-1
d_call: TRBD2
clone_size: once
j_call: TRBJ2-7
cdr3_aa: CASSLGTSGRYEQYF
cdr3_nt: TGCGCCAGCAGCTTGGGGACTAGCGGGAGGTACGAGCAGTACTTC

v_call: TRBV2
d_call: -
clone_size: -
j_call: TRBJ2-7
cdr3_aa: CASSVGGNSYEQYF
cdr3_nt: TGTGCCAGCAGTGTTGGCGGGAACTCCTACGAGCAGTACTTC

v_call: TRBV6-6
d_call: -
clone_size: -
j_call: TRBJ2-5
cdr3_aa: CASSTDRYHYF
cdr3_nt: TGTGCCAGCAGTACAGATAGATACCACTACTTC

v_call: TRBV19
d_call: -
clone_size: -
j_call: TRBJ1-2
cdr3_aa: CASSRERVSYGYTF
cdr3_nt: TGTGCCAGTAGTCGAGAGAGGGTCTCCTATGGCTACACCTTC

v_call: TRBV7-6
d_call: -
clone_size: -
j_call: TRBJ2-7
cdr3_aa: CASTQGSYEQYF
cdr3_nt: TGTGCCAGCACTCAGGGGTCGTACGAGCAGTACTTC